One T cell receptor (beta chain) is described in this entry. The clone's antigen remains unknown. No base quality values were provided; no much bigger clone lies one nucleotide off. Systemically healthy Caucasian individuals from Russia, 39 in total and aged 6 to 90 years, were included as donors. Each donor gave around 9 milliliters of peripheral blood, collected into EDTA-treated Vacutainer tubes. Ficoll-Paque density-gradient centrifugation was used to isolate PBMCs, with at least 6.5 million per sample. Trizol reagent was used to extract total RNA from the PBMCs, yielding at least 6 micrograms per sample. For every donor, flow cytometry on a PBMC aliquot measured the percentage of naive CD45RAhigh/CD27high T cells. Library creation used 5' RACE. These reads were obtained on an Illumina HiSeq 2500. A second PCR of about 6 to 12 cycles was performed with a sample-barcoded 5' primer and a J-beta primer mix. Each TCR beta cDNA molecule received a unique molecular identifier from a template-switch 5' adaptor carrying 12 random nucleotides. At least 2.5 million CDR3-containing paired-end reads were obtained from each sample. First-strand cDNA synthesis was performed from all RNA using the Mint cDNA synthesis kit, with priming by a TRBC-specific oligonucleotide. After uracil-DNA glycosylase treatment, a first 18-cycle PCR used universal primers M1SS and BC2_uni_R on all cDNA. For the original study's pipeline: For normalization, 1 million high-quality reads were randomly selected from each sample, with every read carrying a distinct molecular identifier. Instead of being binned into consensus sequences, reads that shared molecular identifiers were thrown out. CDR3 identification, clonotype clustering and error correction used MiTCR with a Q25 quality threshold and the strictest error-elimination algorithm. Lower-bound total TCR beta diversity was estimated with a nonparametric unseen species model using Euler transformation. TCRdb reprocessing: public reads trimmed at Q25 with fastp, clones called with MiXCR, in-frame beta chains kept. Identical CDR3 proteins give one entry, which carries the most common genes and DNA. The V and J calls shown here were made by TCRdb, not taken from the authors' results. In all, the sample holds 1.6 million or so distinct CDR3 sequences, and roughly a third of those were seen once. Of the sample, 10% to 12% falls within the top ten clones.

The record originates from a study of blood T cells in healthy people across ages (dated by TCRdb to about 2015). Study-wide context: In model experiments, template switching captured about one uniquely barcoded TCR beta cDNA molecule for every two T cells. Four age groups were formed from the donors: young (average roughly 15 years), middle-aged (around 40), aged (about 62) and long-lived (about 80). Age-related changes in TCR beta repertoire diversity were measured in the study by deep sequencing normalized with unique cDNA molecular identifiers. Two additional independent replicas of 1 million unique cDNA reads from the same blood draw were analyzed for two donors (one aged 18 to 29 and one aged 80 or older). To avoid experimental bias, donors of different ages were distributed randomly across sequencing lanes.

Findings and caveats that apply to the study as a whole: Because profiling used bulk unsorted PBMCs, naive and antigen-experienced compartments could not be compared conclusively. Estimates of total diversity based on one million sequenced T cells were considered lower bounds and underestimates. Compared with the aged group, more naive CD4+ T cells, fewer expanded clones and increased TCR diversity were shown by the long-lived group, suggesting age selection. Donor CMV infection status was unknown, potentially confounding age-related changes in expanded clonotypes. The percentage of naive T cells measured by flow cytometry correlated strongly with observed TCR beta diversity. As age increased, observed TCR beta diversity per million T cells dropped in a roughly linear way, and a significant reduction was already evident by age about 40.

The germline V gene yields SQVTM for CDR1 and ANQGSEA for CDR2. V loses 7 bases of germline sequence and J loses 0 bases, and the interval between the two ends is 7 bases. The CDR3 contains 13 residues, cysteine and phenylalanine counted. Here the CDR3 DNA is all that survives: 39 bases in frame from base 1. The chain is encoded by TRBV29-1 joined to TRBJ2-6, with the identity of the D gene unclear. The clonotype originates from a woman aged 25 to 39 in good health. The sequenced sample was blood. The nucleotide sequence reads TGCAGCGGAAGGAACTCTGGGGCCAACGTCCTGACTTTC. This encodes CSGRNSGANVLTF.